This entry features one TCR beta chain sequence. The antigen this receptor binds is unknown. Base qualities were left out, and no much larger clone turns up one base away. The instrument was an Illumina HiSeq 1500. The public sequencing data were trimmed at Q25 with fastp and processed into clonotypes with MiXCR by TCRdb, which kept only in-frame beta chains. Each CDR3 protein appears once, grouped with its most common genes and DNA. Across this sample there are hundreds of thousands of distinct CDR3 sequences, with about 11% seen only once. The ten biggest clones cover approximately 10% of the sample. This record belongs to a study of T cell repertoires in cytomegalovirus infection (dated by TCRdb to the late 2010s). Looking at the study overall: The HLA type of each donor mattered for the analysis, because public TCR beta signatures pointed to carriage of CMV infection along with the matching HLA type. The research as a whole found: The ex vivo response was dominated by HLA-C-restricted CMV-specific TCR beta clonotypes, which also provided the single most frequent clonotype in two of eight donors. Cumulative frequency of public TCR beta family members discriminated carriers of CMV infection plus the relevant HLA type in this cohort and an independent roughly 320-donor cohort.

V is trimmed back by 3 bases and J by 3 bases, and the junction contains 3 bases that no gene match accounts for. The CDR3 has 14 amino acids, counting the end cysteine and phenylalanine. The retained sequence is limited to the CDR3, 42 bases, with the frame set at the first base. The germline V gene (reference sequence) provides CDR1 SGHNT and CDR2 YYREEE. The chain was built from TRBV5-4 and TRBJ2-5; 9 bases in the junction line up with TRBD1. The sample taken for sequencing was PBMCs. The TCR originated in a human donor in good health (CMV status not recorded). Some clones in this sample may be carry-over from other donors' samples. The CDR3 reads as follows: CASSSWDREETQYF. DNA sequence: TGTGCCAGCAGCTCCTGGGACAGGGAAGAGACCCAGTACTTC.